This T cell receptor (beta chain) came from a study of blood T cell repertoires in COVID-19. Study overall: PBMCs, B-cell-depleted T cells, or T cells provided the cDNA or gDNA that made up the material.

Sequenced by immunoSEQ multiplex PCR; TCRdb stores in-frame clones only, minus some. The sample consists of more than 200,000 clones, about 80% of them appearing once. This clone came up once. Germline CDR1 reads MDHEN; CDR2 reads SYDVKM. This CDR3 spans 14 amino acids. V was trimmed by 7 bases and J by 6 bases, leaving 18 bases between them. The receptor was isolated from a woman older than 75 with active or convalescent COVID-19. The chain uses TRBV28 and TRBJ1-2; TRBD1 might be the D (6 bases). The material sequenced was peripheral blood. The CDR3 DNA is TGTGCCAGCACCCTGAGGGGGATTTTGAATGGCTACACCTTC. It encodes CASTLRGILNGYTF.